This entry is about one T cell receptor beta chain. Its antigen remains unknown. PCR employed 60 Vbeta and 13 Jbeta primers. TCRdb keeps only in-frame clones here, not all; method: immunoSEQ multiplex PCR. The table lists 100,000 to 150,000 clones, 83% of them singletons. The J segment lost 8 bases and the V segment lost 5 bases, leaving 7 bases of the junction unmatched. The CDR3 is 13 residues long. Per germline, CDR1 SEHNR and CDR2 FQNEAQ (reference sequence). These data are taken from a study of cytomegalovirus exposure and HLA in healthy donors. General observations from the study: Associated with HLA alleles at 0.05 false discovery rate in a later analysis were some 16,000 TCR beta sequences.

The chain carries TRBV7-9 and TRBJ1-2; 8 positions agree with TRBD1. Sequenced: PBMCs. The receptor was isolated from a man aged 35 to 55 in good health and CMV-seronegative. The DNA of the CDR3 is TGTGCCAGCAGCCCCCGGACAGGGCAAGGCTACACCTTC. It codes for CASSPRTGQGYTF. Looking up the rest from reference TRBV7-9 and TRBJ1-2 gives the full variable domain: DTGVSQNPRHKITKRGQNVTFRCDPISEHNRLYWYRQTLGQGPEFLTYFQNEAQLEKSRLLSDRFSAERPKGSFSTLEIQRTEQGDSAMYLCASSPRTGQGYTFGSGTRLTVV.